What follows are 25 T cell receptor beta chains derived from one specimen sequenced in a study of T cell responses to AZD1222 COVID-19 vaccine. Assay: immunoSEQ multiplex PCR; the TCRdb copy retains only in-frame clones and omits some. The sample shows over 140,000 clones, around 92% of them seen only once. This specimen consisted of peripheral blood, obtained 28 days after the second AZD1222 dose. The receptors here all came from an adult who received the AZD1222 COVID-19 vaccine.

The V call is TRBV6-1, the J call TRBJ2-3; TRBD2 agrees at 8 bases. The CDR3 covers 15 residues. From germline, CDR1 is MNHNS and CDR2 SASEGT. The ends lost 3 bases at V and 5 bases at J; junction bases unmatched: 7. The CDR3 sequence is CASSDPGLVKDTQYF. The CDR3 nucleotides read TGTGCCAGCAGTGACCCGGGACTAGTGAAAGATACGCAGTATTTT.

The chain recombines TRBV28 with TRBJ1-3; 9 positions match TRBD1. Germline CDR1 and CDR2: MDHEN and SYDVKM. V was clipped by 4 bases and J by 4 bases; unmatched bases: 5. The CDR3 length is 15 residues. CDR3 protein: CASSSKDRGGNTIYF. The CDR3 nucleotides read TGTGCCAGCAGTTCGAAGGACAGGGGCGGAAACACCATATATTTT.

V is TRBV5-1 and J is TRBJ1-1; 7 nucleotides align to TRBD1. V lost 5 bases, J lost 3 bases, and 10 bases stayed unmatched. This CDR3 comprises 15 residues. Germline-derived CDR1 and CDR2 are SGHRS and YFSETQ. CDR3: CASRVGSQGDTEAFF. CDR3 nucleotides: TGCGCCAGCAGAGTCGGGTCCCAGGGGGACACTGAAGCTTTCTTT.

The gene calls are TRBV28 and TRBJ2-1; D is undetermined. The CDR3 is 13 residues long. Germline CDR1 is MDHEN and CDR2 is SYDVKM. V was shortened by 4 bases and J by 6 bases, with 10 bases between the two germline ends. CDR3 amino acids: CASSYRGPNEQFF. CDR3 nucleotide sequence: TGTGCCAGCAGTTACCGAGGTCCCAATGAGCAGTTCTTC.

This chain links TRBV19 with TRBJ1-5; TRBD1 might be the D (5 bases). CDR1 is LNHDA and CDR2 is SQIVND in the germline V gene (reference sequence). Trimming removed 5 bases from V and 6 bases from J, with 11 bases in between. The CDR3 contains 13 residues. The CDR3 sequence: CASSPEGVQPQHF. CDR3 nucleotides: TGTGCCAGTAGTCCCGAAGGGGTTCAGCCCCAGCATTTT.

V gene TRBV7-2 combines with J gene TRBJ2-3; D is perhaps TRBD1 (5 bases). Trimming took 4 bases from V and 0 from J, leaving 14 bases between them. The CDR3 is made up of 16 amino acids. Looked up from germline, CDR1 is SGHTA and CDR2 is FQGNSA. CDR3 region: CASSSVGQASTDTQYF. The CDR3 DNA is TGTGCCAGCAGCTCGGTGGGGCAGGCTAGCACAGATACGCAGTATTTT. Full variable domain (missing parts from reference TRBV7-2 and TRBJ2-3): GAGVSQSPSNKVTEKGKDVELRCDPISGHTALYWYRQSLGQGLEFLIYFQGNSAPDKSGLPSDRFSAERTGGSVSTLTIQRTQQEDSAVYLCASSSVGQASTDTQYFGPGTRLTVL.

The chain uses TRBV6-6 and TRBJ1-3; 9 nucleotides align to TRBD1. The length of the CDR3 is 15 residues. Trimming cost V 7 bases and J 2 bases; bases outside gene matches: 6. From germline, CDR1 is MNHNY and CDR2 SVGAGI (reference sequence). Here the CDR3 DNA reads TGTGCCAGCACAAAACAGGGGGCGGCTGGAAACACCATATATTTT. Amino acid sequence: CASTKQGAAGNTIYF.

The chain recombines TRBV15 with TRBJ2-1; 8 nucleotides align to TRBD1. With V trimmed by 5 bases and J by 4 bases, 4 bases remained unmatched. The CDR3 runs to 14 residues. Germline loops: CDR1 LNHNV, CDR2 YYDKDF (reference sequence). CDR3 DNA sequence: TGTGCCACCAGCGATTGGACAGGGTACAATGAGCAGTTCTTC. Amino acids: CATSDWTGYNEQFF. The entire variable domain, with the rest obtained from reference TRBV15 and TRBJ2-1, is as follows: DAMVIQNPRYQVTQFGKPVTLSCSQTLNHNVMYWYQQKSSQAPKLLFHYYDKDFNNEADTPDNFQSRRPNTSFCFLDIRSPGLGDTAMYLCATSDWTGYNEQFFGPGTRLTVL.

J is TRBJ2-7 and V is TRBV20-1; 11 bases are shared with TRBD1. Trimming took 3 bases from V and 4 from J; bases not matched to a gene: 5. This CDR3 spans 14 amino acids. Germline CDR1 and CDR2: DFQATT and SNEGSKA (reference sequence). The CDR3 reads CSASLGQGAYEQYF. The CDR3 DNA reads TGCAGTGCTAGTTTAGGACAGGGGGCTTACGAGCAGTACTTC.

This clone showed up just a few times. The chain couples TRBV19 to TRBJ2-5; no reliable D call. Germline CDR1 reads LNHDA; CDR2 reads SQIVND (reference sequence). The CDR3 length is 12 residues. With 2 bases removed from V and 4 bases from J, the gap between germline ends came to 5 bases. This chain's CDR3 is CASSIWGETQYF. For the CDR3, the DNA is TGTGCCAGTAGTATATGGGGAGAGACCCAGTACTTC.

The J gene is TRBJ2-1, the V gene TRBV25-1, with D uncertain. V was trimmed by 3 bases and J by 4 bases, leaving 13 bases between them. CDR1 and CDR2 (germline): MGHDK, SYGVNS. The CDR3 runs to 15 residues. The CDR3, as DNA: TGTGCCAGCAGTGACAGCCTTGGGGTATACAATGAGCAGTTCTTC. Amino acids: CASSDSLGVYNEQFF.

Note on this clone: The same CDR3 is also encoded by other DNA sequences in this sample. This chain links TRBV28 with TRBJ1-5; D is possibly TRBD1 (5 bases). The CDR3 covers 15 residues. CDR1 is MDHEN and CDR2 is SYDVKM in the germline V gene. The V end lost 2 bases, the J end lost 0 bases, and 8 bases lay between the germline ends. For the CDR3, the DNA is TGTGCCAGCAGTTTACAGGGTAATAGCAATCAGCCCCAGCATTTT. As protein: CASSLQGNSNQPQHF. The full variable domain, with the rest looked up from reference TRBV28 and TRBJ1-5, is DVKVTQSSRYLVKRTGEKVFLECVQDMDHENMFWYRQDPGLGLRLIYFSYDVKMKEKGDIPEGYSVSREKKERFSLILESASTNQTSMYLCASSLQGNSNQPQHFGDGTRLSIL.

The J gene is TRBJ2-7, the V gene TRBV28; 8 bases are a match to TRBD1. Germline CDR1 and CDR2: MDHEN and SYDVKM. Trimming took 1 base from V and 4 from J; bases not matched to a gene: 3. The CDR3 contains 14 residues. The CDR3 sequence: CASSLSDRVYEQYF. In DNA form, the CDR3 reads TGTGCCAGCAGTTTATCGGACAGGGTGTACGAGCAGTACTTC.

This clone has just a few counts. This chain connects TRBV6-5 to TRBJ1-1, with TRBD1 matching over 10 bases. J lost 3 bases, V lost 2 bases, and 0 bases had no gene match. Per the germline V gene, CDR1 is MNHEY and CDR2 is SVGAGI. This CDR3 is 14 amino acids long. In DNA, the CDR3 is TGTGCCAGCAGTTACGGGACAGGGGACACTGAAGCTTTCTTT. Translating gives CASSYGTGDTEAFF.

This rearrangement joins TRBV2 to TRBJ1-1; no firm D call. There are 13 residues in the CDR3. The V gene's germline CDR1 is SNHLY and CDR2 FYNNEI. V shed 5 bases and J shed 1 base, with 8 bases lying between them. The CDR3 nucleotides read TGTGCCAGCAGTCCTCACCCGAACACTGAAGCTTTCTTT. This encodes CASSPHPNTEAFF.

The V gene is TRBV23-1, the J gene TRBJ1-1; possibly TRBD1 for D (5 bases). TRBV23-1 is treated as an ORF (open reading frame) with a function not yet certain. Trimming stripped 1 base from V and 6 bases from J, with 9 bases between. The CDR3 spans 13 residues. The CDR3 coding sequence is TGCGCCAGCAGTCAATGCAGGGTCGCTGAAGCTTTCTTT. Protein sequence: CASSQCRVAEAFF.

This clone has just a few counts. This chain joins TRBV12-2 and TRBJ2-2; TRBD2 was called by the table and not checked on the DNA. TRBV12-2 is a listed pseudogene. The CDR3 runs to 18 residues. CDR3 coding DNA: TGTGCAAGTCGCTTGGCAACTAGCGGGAGGGCCTATACCGGGGAGCTGTTTTTT. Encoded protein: CASRLATSGRAYTGELFF.

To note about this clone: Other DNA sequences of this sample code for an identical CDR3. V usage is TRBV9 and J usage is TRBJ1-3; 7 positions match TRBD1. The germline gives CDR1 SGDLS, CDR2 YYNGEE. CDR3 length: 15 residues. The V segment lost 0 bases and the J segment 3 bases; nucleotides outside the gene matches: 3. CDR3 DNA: TGTGCCAGCAGCGTAGCAGGGGGAGGTGGAAACACCATATATTTT. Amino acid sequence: CASSVAGGGGNTIYF.

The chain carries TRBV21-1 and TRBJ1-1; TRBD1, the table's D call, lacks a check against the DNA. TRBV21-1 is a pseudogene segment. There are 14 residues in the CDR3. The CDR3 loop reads CASSPRQRNTEAFF. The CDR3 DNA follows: TGTGCCAGCAGCCCAAGACAGAGAAACACTGAAGCTTTCTTT.

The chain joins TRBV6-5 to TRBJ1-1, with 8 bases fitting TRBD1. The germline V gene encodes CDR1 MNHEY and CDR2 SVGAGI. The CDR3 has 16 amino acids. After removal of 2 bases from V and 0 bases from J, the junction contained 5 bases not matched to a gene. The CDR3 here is CASSYLWTGMNTEAFF. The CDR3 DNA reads TGTGCCAGCAGTTACCTCTGGACAGGGATGAACACTGAAGCTTTCTTT.

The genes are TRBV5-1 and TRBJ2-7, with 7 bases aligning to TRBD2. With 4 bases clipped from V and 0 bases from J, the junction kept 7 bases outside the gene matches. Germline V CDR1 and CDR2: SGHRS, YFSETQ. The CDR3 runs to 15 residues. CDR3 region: CASSISGRSSYEQYF. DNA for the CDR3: TGCGCCAGCAGCATTAGCGGGCGAAGCTCCTACGAGCAGTACTTC.

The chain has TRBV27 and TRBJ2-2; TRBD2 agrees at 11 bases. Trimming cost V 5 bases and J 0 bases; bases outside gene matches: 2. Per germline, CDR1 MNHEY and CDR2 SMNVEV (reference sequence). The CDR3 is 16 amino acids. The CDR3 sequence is CASSQGLAANTGELFF. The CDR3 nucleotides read TGTGCCAGCAGTCAGGGACTAGCGGCGAACACCGGGGAGCTGTTTTTT.

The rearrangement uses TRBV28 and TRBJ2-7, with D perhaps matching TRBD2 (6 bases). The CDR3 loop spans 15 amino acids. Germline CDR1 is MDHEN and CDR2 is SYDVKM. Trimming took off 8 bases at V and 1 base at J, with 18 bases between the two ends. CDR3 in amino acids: CASLPPGGRSYEQYF. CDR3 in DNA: TGTGCCAGCCTCCCGCCCGGGGGAAGGTCCTACGAGCAGTACTTC.

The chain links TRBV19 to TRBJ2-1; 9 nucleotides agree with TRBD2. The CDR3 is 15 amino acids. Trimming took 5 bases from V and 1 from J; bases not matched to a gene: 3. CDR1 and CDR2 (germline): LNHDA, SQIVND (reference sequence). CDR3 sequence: CASSRLAESYNEQFF. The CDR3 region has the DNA TGTGCCAGTAGTCGACTAGCGGAATCCTACAATGAGCAGTTCTTC.

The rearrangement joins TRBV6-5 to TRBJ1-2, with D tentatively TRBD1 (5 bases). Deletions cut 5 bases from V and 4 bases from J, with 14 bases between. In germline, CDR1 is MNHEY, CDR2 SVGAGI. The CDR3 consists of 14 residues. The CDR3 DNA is TGTGCCAGCAGTCGGGCCGGAGGGGCCTATGGCTACACCTTC. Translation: CASSRAGGAYGYTF.